This T cell receptor (beta chain) stems from a study of blood T cells in healthy people across ages. A second about 7 to 12 cycle PCR used barcoded and J-beta primers. TCRdb re-analysed the 5' RACE reads in MiXCR, keeping a single row per CDR3 protein. Among more than 900,000 distinct CDR3 sequences listed, under 30% were seen once. Germline V gives CDR1 SGHDT, CDR2 YYEEEE. CDR3 length: 14 residues. V was pared by 0 bases and J by 9 bases, with 3 bases of the junction left unmatched. The same data also went into a second study, on T cells of mothers and their children.

The rearrangement uses TRBV5-6 and TRBJ2-4; 10 bases fit TRBD1. Input material: blood. The TCR sequence derives from a girl aged 2-9 years in good health. The CDR3 DNA reads as TGTGCCAGCAGCTTGGGGACAGGGGGTCTCATTCAGTACTTC. This translates into CASSLGTGGLIQYF.